This T cell receptor beta chain was observed in a study of cytomegalovirus exposure and HLA in healthy donors. Study-wide background: A prior analysis found fewer than 120 million unique TCR beta sequences from approximately 200 million T cells. Unique TCRs numbering around 85 million, obtained from HLA-typed donors, made up an early data release. Study-wide findings and caveats: Most of the TCR beta V segments (in an earlier analysis) were productive either about 87% or about 30% of the time. Further analysis, carried out later, found HLA-associated TCR beta chains more clonally expanded than equally common other chains.

Worth noting for this clone: Its antigen is unknown.

The germline V gene has CDR1 SGHVS and CDR2 FNYEAQ. The V end lost 2 bases, the J end lost 0 bases, and 18 bases lay between the germline ends. The CDR3 length is 18 residues. Primers for the PCR totalled 60 Vbeta and 13 Jbeta. TCRdb's copy holds only in-frame clones and misses some; the assay was immunoSEQ multiplex PCR. Among around 91,000 clones, 65% to 85% were seen once, and the ten largest hold under 2.5%. Sequencing was performed on PBMCs. The receptor was derived from a man aged 18 to 29 in good health and CMV-seronegative. The rearrangement uses TRBV7-6 and TRBJ2-3, with D tentatively TRBD2 (6 bases). In DNA, the CDR3 is TGTGCCAGCAGCTTACTTTATAGGACTAAAACCAGCACAGATACGCAGTATTTT. It specifies CASSLLYRTKTSTDTQYF.